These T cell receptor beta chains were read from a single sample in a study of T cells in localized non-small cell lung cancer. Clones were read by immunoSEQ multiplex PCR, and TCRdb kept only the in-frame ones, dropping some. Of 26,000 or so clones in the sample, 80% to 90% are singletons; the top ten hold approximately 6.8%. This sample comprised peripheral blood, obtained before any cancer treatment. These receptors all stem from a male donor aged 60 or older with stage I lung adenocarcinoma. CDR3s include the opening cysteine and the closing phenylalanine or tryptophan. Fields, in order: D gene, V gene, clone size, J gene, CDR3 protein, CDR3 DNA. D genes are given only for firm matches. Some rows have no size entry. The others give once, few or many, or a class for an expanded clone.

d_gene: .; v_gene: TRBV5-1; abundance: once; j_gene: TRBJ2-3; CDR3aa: CASSLIAFRTDTQYF; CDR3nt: TGCGCCAGCAGCTTAATAGCGTTCCGCACAGATACGCAGTATTTT
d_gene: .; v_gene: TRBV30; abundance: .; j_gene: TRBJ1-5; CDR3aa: CAWSLGRNNQPQHF; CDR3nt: TGTGCCTGGAGTTTAGGCAGAAACAATCAGCCCCAGCATTTT
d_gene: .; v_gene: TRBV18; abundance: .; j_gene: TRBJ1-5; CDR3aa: CASSPYMSNQPQHF; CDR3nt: TGTGCCAGCTCACCTTATATGAGCAATCAGCCCCAGCATTTT
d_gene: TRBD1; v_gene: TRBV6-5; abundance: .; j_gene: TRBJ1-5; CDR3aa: CASSSSGQGNNQPQHF; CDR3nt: TGTGCCAGCAGTTCCTCGGGACAGGGAAACAATCAGCCCCAGCATTTT
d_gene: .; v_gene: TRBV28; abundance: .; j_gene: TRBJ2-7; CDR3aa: CASSLGGQVQQYF; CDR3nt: TGTGCCAGCAGTTTGGGAGGACAGGTTCAACAGTACTTC
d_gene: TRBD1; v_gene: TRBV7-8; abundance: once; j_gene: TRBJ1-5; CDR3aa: CASSLPGTGHQPQHF; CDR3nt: TGTGCCAGCAGCCTCCCGGGGACAGGTCATCAGCCCCAGCATTTT
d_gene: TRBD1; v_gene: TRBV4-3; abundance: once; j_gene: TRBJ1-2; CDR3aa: CASSRLDRGNYGYTF; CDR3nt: TGCGCCAGCAGCCGGTTGGACAGGGGAAACTATGGCTACACCTTC
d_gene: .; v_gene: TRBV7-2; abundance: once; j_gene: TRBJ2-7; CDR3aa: CASSDRILGPRDEQYF; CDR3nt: TGTGCCAGCAGTGACCGAATTTTGGGCCCGAGGGACGAGCAGTACTTC
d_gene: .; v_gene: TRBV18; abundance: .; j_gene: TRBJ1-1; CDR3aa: CASSADSLNTEAFF; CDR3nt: TGTGCCAGCTCAGCGGACAGCCTGAACACTGAAGCTTTCTTT
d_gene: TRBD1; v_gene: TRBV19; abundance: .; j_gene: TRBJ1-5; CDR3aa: CASSGDYGQGFNQPQHF; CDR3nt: TGTGCCAGTAGTGGGGACTACGGACAGGGGTTCAATCAGCCCCAGCATTTT
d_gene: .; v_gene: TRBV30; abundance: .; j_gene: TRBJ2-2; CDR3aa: CAWRQTRTGELFF; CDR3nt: TGTGCCTGGAGACAAACTAGGACCGGGGAGCTGTTTTTT
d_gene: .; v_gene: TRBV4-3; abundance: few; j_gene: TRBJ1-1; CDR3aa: CASSQATWALEAFF; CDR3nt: TGCGCCAGCAGCCAGGCTACCTGGGCCCTTGAAGCTTTCTTT
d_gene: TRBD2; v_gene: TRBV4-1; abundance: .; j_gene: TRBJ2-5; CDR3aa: CASSQDLGLAGGQETQYF; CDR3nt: TGCGCCAGCAGCCAAGATCTAGGACTAGCGGGGGGTCAAGAGACCCAGTACTTC
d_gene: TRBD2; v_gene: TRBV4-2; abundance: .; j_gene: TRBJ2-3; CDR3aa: CASSQEGAGGFTDTQYF; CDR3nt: TGTGCCAGCAGCCAAGAAGGGGCGGGGGGGTTTACAGATACGCAGTATTTT
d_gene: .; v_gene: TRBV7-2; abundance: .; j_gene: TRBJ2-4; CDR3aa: CASSFSGVLAKNIQYF; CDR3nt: TGTGCCAGCAGCTTCAGCGGCGTACTAGCCAAAAACATTCAGTACTTC
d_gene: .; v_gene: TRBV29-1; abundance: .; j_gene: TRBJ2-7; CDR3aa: CSVGDTYYEQYF; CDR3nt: TGCAGCGTTGGGGACACTTATTACGAGCAGTACTTC
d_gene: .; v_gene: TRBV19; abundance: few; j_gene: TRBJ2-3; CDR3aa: CASSPSTDTQYF; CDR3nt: TGTGCCAGCTCACCCAGCACAGATACGCAGTATTTT
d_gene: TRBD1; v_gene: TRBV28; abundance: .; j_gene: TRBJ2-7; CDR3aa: CASSWGQGIQYF; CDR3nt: TGTGCCAGCAGTTGGGGACAGGGGATACAGTACTTC
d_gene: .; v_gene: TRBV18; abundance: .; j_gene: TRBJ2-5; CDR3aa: CASSPPEGQETQYF; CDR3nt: TGTGCCAGCTCACCACCGGAGGGGCAAGAGACCCAGTACTTC